These 12 T cell receptor beta chains originate from one sample sequenced in a study of vaccination effects on CD4 cells after COVID-19. Their cognate antigens are unknown. With the ViraFEST assay, the study expanded antigen-specific CD4+ T cells using viral peptide pools, then sequenced them. Subsequent to about 10 days of culture, CD4+ T cells were isolated. Among the vaccine recipients, none had a prior SARS-CoV-2 infection, and nucleocapsid antibodies were negative. Some clones are missing from TCRdb's copy, which holds only in-frame ones; the method was immunoSEQ multiplex PCR. The sample carries tens of thousands of clones, around 76% recorded once. Source: CD4+ T cells from PBMCs cultured with HCoV-NL63 spike peptides, taken before COVID-19 vaccination. The receptors derive from a human donor who received a COVID-19 vaccine.

The CDR3 nucleotides read TGTGCCAGCAGTGAATTGGCAGGAATAGCCAAAAACATTCAGTACTTC. As protein: CASSELAGIAKNIQYF. V usage is TRBV6-1 and J usage is TRBJ2-4; D uncertain. The CDR3 length is 16 residues. Germline V gene data show CDR1 as MNHNS and CDR2 as SASEGT. V gave up 2 bases and J gave up 0 bases, with 11 bases separating them.

J is TRBJ1-2 and V is TRBV6-6; D is possibly TRBD1 (6 bases). The germline V and J ends were trimmed by 6 bases and 7 bases, with 15 bases remaining between them. There are 13 residues in the CDR3. Germline V gene data show CDR1 as MNHNY and CDR2 as SVGAGI (reference sequence). CDR3 residues: CASSVSGGGGYTF. For the CDR3, the DNA is TGTGCCAGCAGCGTAAGTGGGGGCGGTGGCTACACCTTC.

The CDR3: CASSLAPRETQYF. The CDR3 region has the DNA TGTGCCAGCAGCTTAGCTCCTCGAGAGACCCAGTACTTC. The chain is built from TRBV7-2 and TRBJ2-5; D remains ambiguous. Germline V gene lookup returns CDR1 SGHTA and CDR2 FQGNSA. CDR3 length equals 13 residues. Trimming removed 0 bases at V and 4 bases at J, with 6 bases between.

V and J are TRBV29-1 and TRBJ1-3; D unresolved. The germline V gene encodes CDR1 SQVTM and CDR2 ANQGSEA. V was pared by 1 base and J by 4 bases, with 11 bases between. The CDR3 sequence is 14 residues long. CDR3 nucleotide sequence: TGCAGCGTTGAAGGGACCTACGGCGGAAACACCATATATTTT. Its translation is CSVEGTYGGNTIYF. Based on the CDR3 plus reference TRBV29-1 and TRBJ1-3, the full variable domain is SAVISQKPSRDICQRGTSLTIQCQVDSQVTMMFWYRQQPGQSLTLIATANQGSEATYESGFVIDKFPISRPNLTFSTLTVSNMSPEDSSIYLCSVEGTYGGNTIYFGEGSWLTVV.

This clone has more than one count but fewer than ten. The rearrangement uses TRBV12-3 or TRBV12-4 and TRBJ1-2, with D perhaps matching TRBD1 (6 bases). Trimming took off 5 bases at V and 7 bases at J, with 11 bases between the two ends. The CDR3 spans 12 residues. CDR3 DNA: TGTGCCAGCAGTCTTTACAGGGTTGGCTACACCTTC. Amino acid sequence: CASSLYRVGYTF.

The chain is built from TRBV7-9 and TRBJ2-6, with a weak D call TRBD2 (5 bases). This CDR3 comprises 15 residues. V was cut by 2 bases and J by 2 bases, with 7 bases left in between. CDR1 SEHNR and CDR2 FQNEAQ come from the germline V gene (reference sequence). CDR3 bases: TGTGCCAGCAGCTTATTGGGAGCTGGGGCCAACGTCCTGACTTTC. This encodes CASSLLGAGANVLTF.

V is TRBV4-1 and J is TRBJ1-2; D is perhaps TRBD1 (6 bases). The CDR3 is 17 amino acids. The germline V gene has CDR1 MGHRA and CDR2 YSYEKL. V lost 0 bases, J lost 1 base, and 15 bases lay in between. This CDR3 is CASSQEQGVNSNYGYTF. The DNA for the CDR3 is TGCGCCAGCAGCCAAGAACAGGGTGTGAACAGTAACTATGGCTACACCTTC.

The chain carries TRBV6-6 and TRBJ1-4; TRBD1 matches 7 bases. The CDR3 sequence is 16 residues long. The germline V gene encodes CDR1 MNHNY and CDR2 SVGAGI (reference sequence). V was clipped by 6 bases and J by 0 bases; unmatched bases: 7. CDR3 nucleotide sequence: TGTGCCAGCAGCCCTAGACAGGGCGCAACTAATGAAAAACTGTTTTTT. This codes for CASSPRQGATNEKLFF.

This clone was observed a single time. This chain joins TRBV18 and TRBJ2-2, with 9 bases fitting TRBD2. The germline gives CDR1 KGHSH, CDR2 LQKENI. V lost 2 bases, J lost 7 bases, and 17 bases stayed unmatched. This CDR3 is built from 19 residues. CDR3 coding DNA: TGTGCCAGCTCACCATCCCCATCTTCCGCGGGGGGGCCCGGCGGGGAGCTGTTTTTT. Translated, it gives CASSPSPSSAGGPGGELFF.

V gene TRBV18 combines with J gene TRBJ2-7; maybe TRBD2 (6 bases). This CDR3 has 13 amino acids. CDR1 and CDR2 (germline): KGHSH, LQKENI. The V end lost 2 bases, the J end lost 6 bases, and 11 bases lay between the germline ends. Here the CDR3 DNA reads TGTGCCAGCTCACCAGGAGGGAACCGCGAGCAGTACGTC. It is translated as CASSPGGNREQYV.

The V gene is TRBV9, the J gene TRBJ2-5; weak D call: TRBD2 (5 bases). The CDR3 extends over 13 amino acids. Germline V gene lookup returns CDR1 SGDLS and CDR2 YYNGEE. With 4 bases removed from V and 5 bases from J, the gap between germline ends came to 12 bases. The CDR3 DNA reads as TGTGCCAGCAGCCCGGCGGGCCTTGAGACCCAGTACTTC. This encodes CASSPAGLETQYF.

J is TRBJ2-2 and V is TRBV5-1, with D perhaps TRBD1 (6 bases). Germline V gives CDR1 SGHRS, CDR2 YFSETQ. CDR3 size: 18 residues. The ends were cut back, 0 bases at V and 1 base at J, with 16 bases in the middle. The DNA for the CDR3 is TGCGCCAGCAGCTTGGAAGGTACCGGGACAAGGAACACCGGGGAGCTGTTTTTT. Translating it yields CASSLEGTGTRNTGELFF.